This T cell receptor beta chain was identified in a study of blood T cell repertoires in COVID-19. Study as a whole: Some COVID-19 samples were acute and others convalescent; all came from the United States, Italy and Spain.

This CDR3 is 14 amino acids long. Germline V lookup: CDR1 GTSNPN, CDR2 SVGIG (reference sequence). V gave up 8 bases and J gave up 10 bases; unmatched junction bases: 14. Assay: immunoSEQ multiplex PCR; the TCRdb copy retains only in-frame clones and omits some. The table has approximately 260,000 clones, roughly 86% seen once. Sequencing input: peripheral blood. The source of this sequence is a man between 18 and 29 years old with active or convalescent COVID-19. The rearrangement joins TRBV30 to TRBJ1-1, with 12 bases identical to TRBD1. CDR3 coding DNA: TGTGCCGGATCCGGGACAGGGGGCTCGGGGGGAGCTTTCTTT. This codes for CAGSGTGGSGGAFF.